The source of this T cell receptor beta chain is a study of cytomegalovirus exposure and HLA in healthy donors. Study outcomes and limitations: Three chains linked to CMV were shown in vitro to be specific for CMV antigens.

Trimming cost V 3 bases and J 9 bases; bases outside gene matches: 13. This CDR3 is 17 amino acids long. Germline V gene lookup returns CDR1 SGHTA and CDR2 FQGTGA. This clone was recorded once. Antigen unknown. A multiplex PCR was run with 60 Vbeta primers and 13 Jbeta primers. Libraries were prepared by immunoSEQ multiplex PCR; TCRdb keeps only in-frame clonotypes and omits some of them. The repertoire consists of about 240,000 clones, with roughly 85% occurring once and the leading ten covering 0.2% to 0.25%. This rearrangement joins TRBV7-3 to TRBJ2-1, with TRBD1 matching 11 bases. The source material was PBMCs. The source of this sequence is a girl aged 2-10 years in good health and CMV-seronegative. CDR3 amino acids: CASSFNSGTGGGGEQFF. In nucleotides, the CDR3 is TGTGCCAGCAGCTTTAACTCCGGGACAGGGGGGGGAGGTGAGCAGTTCTTC.